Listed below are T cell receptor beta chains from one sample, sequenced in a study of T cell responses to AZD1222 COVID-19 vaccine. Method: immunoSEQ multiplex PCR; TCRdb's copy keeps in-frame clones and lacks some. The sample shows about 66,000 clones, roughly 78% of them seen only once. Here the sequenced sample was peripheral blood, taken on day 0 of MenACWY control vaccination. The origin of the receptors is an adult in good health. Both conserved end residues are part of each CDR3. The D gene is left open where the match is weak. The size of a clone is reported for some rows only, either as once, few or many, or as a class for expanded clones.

TGTGCCACCGCAGACGTAGGGACACTTTCCTACGAGCAGTACTTC | CATADVGTLSYEQYF | TRBV10-3 | - | TRBJ2-7 | -
TGTGCCAGCAGCCCCGGACAGGGGGCATCCTACGAGCAGTACTTC | CASSPGQGASYEQYF | TRBV7-8 | TRBD1 | TRBJ2-7 | -
TGTGCCTGGAGTGTAGTAAAGGAGACCCAGTACTTC | CAWSVVKETQYF | TRBV30 | - | TRBJ2-5 | -
TGTGCCAGCAGTCCACGGGACAGGATCGGCTACACCTTC | CASSPRDRIGYTF | TRBV28 | TRBD1 | TRBJ1-2 | -
TGTGCCTGGAGTCGGGCTAGCGGGGGGCCACTAGAGCAGTACTTC | CAWSRASGGPLEQYF | TRBV30 | TRBD2 | TRBJ2-7 | once
TGTGCCAGCAGCTTGGACAGCCGGGGTCCCCTCCACTTT | CASSLDSRGPLHF | TRBV5-4 | - | TRBJ1-6 | -
TGCGCCAGCAGCCAAGATGAGGCAAATTCACCCCTCCACTTT | CASSQDEANSPLHF | TRBV4-1 | - | TRBJ1-6 | few
TGTGCCAGCAGTTACGAGGCGGGGTCCTACAATGAGCAGTTCTTC | CASSYEAGSYNEQFF | TRBV6-2/TRBV6-3 | - | TRBJ2-1 | -
TGTGCCAGCAGCTTACGAAGGGGGCGGGTAATCTCAGATACGCAGTATTTT | CASSLRRGRVISDTQYF | TRBV11-2 | TRBD1 | TRBJ2-3 | -
TGTGCCAGCAGCTTTCCGGGGCCCAGCACTGAAGCTTTCTTT | CASSFPGPSTEAFF | TRBV5-8 | - | TRBJ1-1 | -
TGTGCCAGCACGGGGGCGGCAGGGTACAATGAGCAGTTCTTC | CASTGAAGYNEQFF | TRBV27 | - | TRBJ2-1 | -
TGTGCCAGCTCACCGGGGGGCATGAGCGAGCAGTACTTC | CASSPGGMSEQYF | TRBV18 | - | TRBJ2-7 | -
TGTGCCAGCAGCCTAGAGTCCCACACTGAAGCTTTCTTT | CASSLESHTEAFF | TRBV3-1/TRBV3-2 | - | TRBJ1-1 | -
TGCGCCAGCAGCCCAGGGGCGGGCTACACCTTC | CASSPGAGYTF | TRBV5-1 | - | TRBJ1-2 | -
TGTGCCAGCAGCTTAGCGGCGTCCGGGGAGCTGTTTTTT | CASSLAASGELFF | TRBV7-8 | - | TRBJ2-2 | -
TGTGCCAGCAGCTTGCGGCAGGGTGGCGGGGAGCTGTTTTTT | CASSLRQGGGELFF | TRBV5-4 | - | TRBJ2-2 | -
TGCGCCAGCAGCTTTGGGGCTGGCGAGCAGTACTTC | CASSFGAGEQYF | TRBV5-1 | - | TRBJ2-7 | -
TGTGCCAGCAGTCCACCCCGGGGGCTGAGCTATGGCTACACCTTC | CASSPPRGLSYGYTF | TRBV28 | - | TRBJ1-2 | -
TGTGCCAGCAGCGTAGATGGGGTCAGGAAACGGGATGGCTACACCTTC | CASSVDGVRKRDGYTF | TRBV9 | - | TRBJ1-2 | -